The source of this T cell receptor beta chain is a study of shared clonotypes between healthy human individuals. TCRdb's table, derived via immunoSEQ multiplex PCR, lists solely in-frame clones and lacks some. The data show 500,000 to 700,000 clones, approximately 95% seen once. CD45RO-negative, CCR7-selected cells formed the naive CD8 fraction, which excluded terminally differentiated effector memory CD45RA+ cells. This receptor was taken from a woman aged 25 to 39 in good health. The specimen was naive CD8+ T cells sorted from blood.

CDR3 protein: CASSLAGGQETQYF. The CDR3 bases are TGCGCCAGCAGCTTAGCGGGAGGGCAAGAGACCCAGTACTTC. V gene TRBV5-1 combines with J gene TRBJ2-5; TRBD2 agrees at 10 bases. The CDR3 is made up of 14 amino acids. CDR1 is SGHRS and CDR2 is YFSETQ in the germline V gene. V shed 2 bases and J 2 bases; nucleotides not matched to a gene: 0.